This T cell receptor beta chain stems from a study of PD-L1 blockade in urothelial cancer. Looking at the study overall: Male sex and bladder-origin urothelial cancer were recorded for about 85% of the roughly 30 patients. Among blood samples, the median T cell count was some 150,000. General study points: Durable-benefit patients had greater expansion of tumor-associated blood clones at 3 weeks.

Time point of the sample: pretreatment peripheral blood. Trimming took 1 base from V and 2 from J, leaving 16 bases between them. Germline V CDR1 and CDR2: SGHAT, FQNNGV. This CDR3 is 17 amino acids long. Only in-frame clones appear in the TCRdb table, and some are missing; sequencing was by immunoSEQ multiplex PCR. The table lists 98,000 or so clones, about 90% of them singletons. Points on this clone: No antigen is known for it.

This TCR was recovered from a man aged 55 to 69 with urothelial cancer. This chain connects TRBV11-2 to TRBJ2-3; D is unclear. The source material was PBMCs, sampled around atezolizumab (anti-PD-L1) treatment. The CDR3 region has the DNA TGTGCCAGCAGCTTAGGTCAGTTCGATCTCATCACAGATACGCAGTATTTT. Translated: CASSLGQFDLITDTQYF.